Below are 10 T cell receptor beta chains sequenced from a single sample in a study of blood T cell repertoires in COVID-19. The method was immunoSEQ multiplex PCR; TCRdb's version includes in-frame clones alone and lacks a portion of them. The data hold over 85,000 clones, with around 90% observed a single time. Sequencing was done on a sample of peripheral blood. These receptor sequences come from a man aged 50-59 years with active or convalescent COVID-19.

This clone has more than one count but fewer than ten. V usage is TRBV19 and J usage is TRBJ2-1; D might be TRBD2 (7 bases). Per the germline V gene, CDR1 is LNHDA and CDR2 is SQIVND (reference sequence). This CDR3 is built from 16 residues. V was shortened by 7 bases and J by 6 bases, with 22 bases between the two germline ends. The chain's CDR3 is CASTTTGEGGANEQFF. In nucleotides, the CDR3 is TGTGCCAGTACCACCACCGGGGAGGGGGGTGCCAATGAGCAGTTCTTC.

The chain joins TRBV28 to TRBJ2-7; 8 nucleotides match TRBD1. Germline V gene lookup returns CDR1 MDHEN and CDR2 SYDVKM. The CDR3 consists of 13 residues. V gave up 4 bases and J gave up 4 bases; unmatched junction bases: 3. CDR3 sequence: CASSYGTGYEQYF. CDR3 DNA sequence: TGTGCCAGCAGTTACGGGACAGGATACGAGCAGTACTTC.

This chain uses TRBV6-5 with TRBJ2-1, with TRBD2 identical over 11 bases. CDR3 length: 15 residues. V was pared by 5 bases and J by 9 bases, with 9 bases of the junction left unmatched. Germline CDR1 and CDR2: MNHEY and SVGAGI. In DNA, the CDR3 is TGTGCCAGCAGTAACGGTGTAGCGGGGGGGCTTGAGCAGTTCTTC. Amino acids: CASSNGVAGGLEQFF.

The rearrangement links TRBV28 to TRBJ1-5, with TRBD1 matching 11 bases. CDR3 length: 16 amino acids. The germline V gene encodes CDR1 MDHEN and CDR2 SYDVKM. Trimming at V came to 6 bases and at J to 4 bases, leaving 8 bases not matched to a gene. The CDR3 loop is CASRSPGTGGNQPQHF. The CDR3 DNA is TGTGCCAGCAGATCTCCCGGGACAGGGGGAAATCAGCCCCAGCATTTT.

The chain joins TRBV28 to TRBJ2-5; 9 bases are shared with TRBD1. V trimming: 5 bases; J trimming: 7 bases; junction bases outside the gene matches: 2. The CDR3 consists of 12 residues. The V gene's germline CDR1 is MDHEN and CDR2 SYDVKM. The CDR3 DNA reads TGTGCCAGCAGTCCGACAGGGGGGACCCAGTACTTC. Translating it yields CASSPTGGTQYF.

This chain joins TRBV19 and TRBJ1-5, with D possibly matching TRBD1 (5 bases). Germline CDR1 and CDR2: LNHDA and SQIVND (reference sequence). The CDR3 totals 18 residues. With 3 bases removed from V and 1 base from J, the gap between germline ends came to 19 bases. The CDR3: CASSMRQTPEYSNQPQHF. In nucleotides, the CDR3 is TGTGCCAGTAGTATGCGACAGACCCCCGAGTACAGCAATCAGCCCCAGCATTTT.

This clone was recorded many times. The rearrangement links TRBV14 to TRBJ1-4; tentative D call: TRBD1 (6 bases). Trimming took off 3 bases at V and 7 bases at J, with 12 bases between the two ends. The CDR3 consists of 14 residues. Per germline, CDR1 SGHDN and CDR2 FVKESK. Here the CDR3 reads CASSQGARSEKLFF. For the CDR3, the DNA is TGTGCCAGCAGCCAGGGGGCGCGGAGTGAAAAACTGTTTTTT.

J is TRBJ1-4 and V is TRBV3-1 (or the pseudogene TRBV3-2), with a possible D match to TRBD1 (5 bases). This CDR3 region has 15 residues. The germline gives CDR1 LGHDT, CDR2 YNNKEL (reference sequence). V lost 0 bases and J 6 bases, leaving 11 bases between the germline ends. DNA for the CDR3: TGTGCCAGCAGCCAAGATGGGGGGACGCATGAAAAACTGTTTTTT. Translating gives CASSQDGGTHEKLFF.

This clone has a handful of counts. V is TRBV5-4 and J is TRBJ1-2, with a weak D call TRBD1 (5 bases). V was shortened by 4 bases and J by 8 bases, with 18 bases between the two germline ends. The CDR3 consists of 14 residues. From germline, CDR1 is SGHNT and CDR2 YYREEE (reference sequence). CDR3 region: CASSVGREASGYTF. DNA for the CDR3: TGTGCCAGCAGCGTGGGCAGGGAAGCGAGCGGCTACACCTTC.

The rearrangement joins TRBV10-1 to TRBJ2-7; maybe TRBD1 (6 bases). This CDR3 comprises 16 residues. The germline CDR1 and CDR2 sequences are WNHNN and SYGVQD (reference sequence). V shed 0 bases and J shed 7 bases, with 19 bases lying between them. The CDR3 nucleotides are TGCGCCAGCAGTGAGTCTCGGACAGCACTACCCAGGGAGCAGTACTTC. Translating it yields CASSESRTALPREQYF.